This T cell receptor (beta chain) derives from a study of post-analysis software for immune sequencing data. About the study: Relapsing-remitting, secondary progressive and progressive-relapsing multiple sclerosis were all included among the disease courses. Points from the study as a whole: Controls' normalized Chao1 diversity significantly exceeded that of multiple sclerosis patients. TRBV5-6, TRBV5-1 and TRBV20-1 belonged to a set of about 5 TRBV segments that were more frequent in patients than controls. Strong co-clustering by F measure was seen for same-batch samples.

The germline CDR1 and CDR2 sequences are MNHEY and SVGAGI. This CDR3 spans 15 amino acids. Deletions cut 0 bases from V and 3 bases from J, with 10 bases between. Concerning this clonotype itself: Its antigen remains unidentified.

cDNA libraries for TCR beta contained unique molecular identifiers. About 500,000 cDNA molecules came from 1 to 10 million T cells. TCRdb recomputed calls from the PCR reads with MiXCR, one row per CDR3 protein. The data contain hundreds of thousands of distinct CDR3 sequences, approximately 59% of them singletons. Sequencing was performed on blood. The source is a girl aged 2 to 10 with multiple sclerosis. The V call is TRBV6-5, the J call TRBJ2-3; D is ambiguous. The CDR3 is CASSYSRVSTDTQYF. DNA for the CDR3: TGTGCCAGCAGTTACTCTCGGGTTTCGACAGATACGCAGTATTTT.